This TCR beta chain was sequenced for a study of CD39 and CD103 CD8 tumor-infiltrating T cells listed by TCRdb under 2018. Some background on the complete study: Repertoire comparisons were shown for an HPV-positive HNSCC, an HPV-negative HNSCC, an ovarian cancer and a melanoma patient. Repertoires of CD8 TIL subsets defined by CD103 and CD39 were compared with peripheral memory CD8 T cells by TCRbeta CDR3 deep sequencing. Points the paper makes about the study in general: Clonotypes from DP TILs were seldom detected in blood or uninvolved lymph node, while clonotypes from DN TILs overlapped to a large extent with peripheral memory CD8 repertoires. DP CD8 TILs appeared to be more oligoclonal than DN and SP CD8 TILs and blood memory CD8 T cells, with roughly 55-90% covered by the top 30 clonotypes.

No therapy was being received by patients at the time of sample collection, although prior treatments had ranged from chemotherapy, radiotherapy, surgery and immunotherapy to none. After thawing, cells were enriched for T lymphocytes using a negative-selection kit, with EpCAM beads added for tumor-infiltrating lymphocytes. For the CD8 TIL subsets, CD3+CD4-CD8+CD45RA- cells were FACS-sorted and divided into DN, SP and DP based on their expression of CD39 and CD103. Tumor specimens were minced and digested with hyaluronidase, collagenase and DNase for 1 h, filtered, Ficoll-enriched and cryopreserved. Populations were sorted on a FACSAria II to over 97% purity, and cell pellets were frozen without culture for TCR sequencing. The CDR3 sequence holds 15 residues, the cysteine and phenylalanine included. Only the CDR3 portion is preserved as DNA: 45 bases, with reading frame beginning at the first base. Taken from the germline V gene, the CDR1 and CDR2 loops are MDHEN and SYDVKM. The germline V end is reduced by 7 bases and the J end by 5 bases; junction bases left unmatched: 12.

For each subset, between 10,000 and 100,000 sorted cells were used for genomic DNA extraction with the DNeasy Blood and Tissue Kit. The immunoSEQ service sequenced and mapped the TCRbeta V-J or V-D-J regions, with each sample reaching coverage above 8x. Regarding the original processing steps: The analysis included only productive rearrangements exported from the immunoSEQ Analyzer platform, and clonality was assessed using the 500 most abundant clones. To quantify how much repertoires overlapped between populations, both the Morisita-Horn similarity index and the Jaccard index were used. Morisita-Horn similarity between CD8 T-cell subset TCR repertoires was measured in six or seven cancer patients. TCRdb obtained this table from immuneACCESS and retained in-frame rearrangements with V and J assigned. These tables miss some clones; where compared with another copy, unresolved V genes account for less than half of the shortfall, and the remainder is unexplained. The DNA was the basis for D and trimming; V, J and clone size are from that table. Present in this sample are roughly 1,600 clones, roughly four fifths of which were seen just once. 30% to 45% of the sample belongs to the ten largest clones.

Notes on this clone: Its antigen is currently not known. Base qualities are not at hand, and no much larger clone is one base apart.

The receptor was isolated from a human donor with head and neck squamous cell carcinoma. This receptor chain uses TRBV28 and TRBJ2-5, with 8 bases matching TRBD2. Specimen: CD39- CD103- CD8+ T cells sorted from the tumor. Read against the paper, the sample's cell subset or site label means: CD103-CD39- double-negative CD45RA- CD8 T cells. For the CDR3, the sequence is CASTLLAEPLETQYF. The DNA sequence is TGTGCCAGCACCCTACTAGCGGAGCCCTTGGAGACCCAGTACTTC.